Following are 7 T cell receptor beta chains from one sample sequenced in a study of blood T cell repertoires in COVID-19. Method: immunoSEQ multiplex PCR; TCRdb's copy keeps in-frame clones and lacks some. This table holds 400,000 to 450,000 clones, around 87% found once. Sequences were obtained from PBMCs or T cells enriched from blood (not recorded which). These receptor sequences come from a man younger than 40 who had recovered from COVID-19.

The chain combines TRBV11-3 with TRBJ2-2, with D maybe TRBD2 (5 bases). The CDR3 is 15 amino acids. The V end was cut by 1 base, the J end by 8 bases, with 14 bases between. CDR1 and CDR2 from the germline V gene are SGHNT and YENEEA. The CDR3 DNA sequence: TGTGCCAGCAGCTTAGGAGAGGGCCGGAGGGGGGAGCTGTTTTTT. It translates to CASSLGEGRRGELFF.

V usage is TRBV18 and J usage is TRBJ1-3, with D uncertain. CDR3 size: 15 residues. Germline V gene lookup returns CDR1 KGHSH and CDR2 LQKENI. V lost 3 bases to trimming and J lost 0 bases, with 9 bases between them. The DNA of the CDR3 is TGTGCCAGCTCACCTTTTTCGAGCTCTGGAAACACCATATATTTT. Its translation: CASSPFSSSGNTIYF.

The V and J genes are TRBV28 and TRBJ2-7; the D gene is possibly TRBD1 (5 bases). CDR1 is MDHEN, CDR2 SYDVKM, per germline. V was cut by 0 bases and J by 0 bases, with 9 bases left in between. The CDR3 covers 15 residues. The CDR3 loop reads CASSLWSDNSYEQYF. Written as DNA, the CDR3 is TGTGCCAGCAGTTTATGGTCGGACAACTCCTACGAGCAGTACTTC.

Points on this clone: One end of the junction does not line up with germline, which may come from a read error. The chain couples TRBV29-1 to TRBJ1-1, with 9 positions matching TRBD1. The CDR3 consists of 13 residues. The germline CDR1 and CDR2 sequences are SQVTM and ANQGSEA. The CDR3 DNA reads as TGCAGCGTGGAAGGACAGGGGTTCACTGAAGCTTTCTTT. Encoded protein: CSVEGQGFTEAFF.

The J gene is TRBJ2-1, the V gene TRBV6-5; D remains ambiguous. The V end was cut by 6 bases, the J end by 1 base, with 13 bases between. CDR3 size: 15 residues. From germline, CDR1 is MNHEY and CDR2 SVGAGI. Here the CDR3 DNA reads TGTGCCAGCAGGCGCGAGGTGGAGTCCTACAATGAGCAGTTCTTC. Translation gives CASRREVESYNEQFF.

The chain has TRBV7-8 and TRBJ2-1, with 15 nucleotides matching TRBD2. CDR3 length equals 14 residues. CDR1 is SGHVS, CDR2 FQNEAQ, per germline. V shed 5 bases, J shed 14 bases, and the junction held 7 bases outside the gene matches. In DNA form, the CDR3 reads TGTGCCAGCAGCACGGGACTAGCGGGAGGAGGGAAGTTCTTC. It is translated as CASSTGLAGGGKFF.

A single count supports this clone. The chain uses TRBV19 and TRBJ1-1; 10 bases agree with TRBD1. The CDR3 sequence is 14 residues long. Trimming cost V 5 bases and J 6 bases; bases outside gene matches: 6. The V gene's germline CDR1 is LNHDA and CDR2 SQIVND (reference sequence). CDR3 residues: CASSPGTGESEAFF. CDR3 in DNA: TGTGCCAGTAGTCCTGGGACAGGGGAGTCTGAAGCTTTCTTT. Complete variable domain (other parts from reference TRBV19 and TRBJ1-1): DGGITQSPKYLFRKEGQNVTLSCEQNLNHDAMYWYRQDPGQGLRLIYYSQIVNDFQKGDIAEGYSVSREKKESFPLTVTSAQKNPTAFYLCASSPGTGESEAFFGQGTRLTVV.